The entry that follows covers one T cell receptor (beta chain) sequence. This clonotype has a handful of counts. Its antigen is currently not known. No clone much larger than this one lies a single base away; base qualities are absent. The data are from a study of spatial heterogeneity in lung cancer (dated by TCRdb to about 2019). Looking at the study overall: Samples were obtained from 72 patients with early-stage, untreated non-small cell lung cancer from the lung TRACERx cohort. The study quantitatively compared TCR alpha and beta repertoires across multiple tumor regions, matched nontumor lung and blood in non-small cell lung cancer. Follow-up PBMC samples were sequenced whenever available, with a median time to follow-up of around two years after resection. In the raw uncorrected reads, each unique combination of TCR and UMI appeared more than ten times on average. Beta-chain transcripts were consistently detected in greater numbers than alpha-chain transcripts, which likely reflects a higher abundance of beta-chain transcripts. Both alpha and beta chains were TCR-sequenced in around 220 tumor regions, under 80 matched nontumor lung samples and around 50 PBMC samples obtained at surgery. TCR repertoire features were related to nonsynonymous mutation counts determined by whole-exome sequencing of tumor tissue. Results and caveats for the whole study, not just this receptor: Ubiquitous expanded tumor TCRs showed up in blood more often at tumor resection than at routine follow-up. Comparisons of baseline and follow-up blood repertoires included only around 14 patients. Additional single-cell paired TCR alpha and beta sequencing was considered necessary to confirm, at a functional level, the hypothesis that regional TCRs recognize regional mutations.

What this sample's time point label stands for: blood at routine non-recurrence follow-up after resection. For TCR sequencing, whole RNA was extracted from tumor and nontumor lung tissue, or from cryopreserved PBMC samples, and no cell sorting was done. Patients were selected for TCR sequencing only if sufficient RNA was available from at least two tumor regions. The library was produced with 5' RACE. TCRdb lists the instrument as NextSeq 500. In the TCR library protocol, a unique molecular identifier was attached to each TCR cDNA molecule so that PCR and sequencing errors could be corrected. The source study handled its data this way. TCR identification, UMI-based error correction and CDR3 extraction were performed with Decombinator tools. TCRs above a frequency of 2 per 1,000, corresponding to the top 1% of the tumor frequency distribution, were defined as expanded. Each repertoire was subsampled 100 times to 5,000 TCRs, after which Renyi diversity was computed with the R vegan package. To build CDR3 similarity networks, amino acid triplet string-kernel similarity was used, and CDR3s were connected when their pairwise similarity was above 0.82. In TCRdb, the public reads were trimmed at Q25 with fastp and aligned with MiXCR, with productive beta chains retained. Each CDR3 protein appears once, grouped with its most common genes and DNA. The V and J calls and clone size are TCRdb's, not the authors'. In all, the sample holds roughly 120,000 distinct CDR3 sequences, and less than 14% of those were seen once. Of the sample, 20% to 25% falls within the top ten clones.

The germline V gene encodes CDR1 SQVTM and CDR2 ANQGSEA. V loses 8 bases, J loses 5 bases, and the germline ends lie 16 bases apart. Reading from cysteine to valine, the CDR3 counts 12 amino acids. The CDR3 DNA has 36 bases and is translated from base 1. The V and J genes are TRBV29-1 and TRBJ2-7, with the D gene possibly TRBD1 or TRBD2, each one fitting 5 bases. The sequencing used PBMCs, collected at follow-up. This TCR was recovered from a female donor with early-stage non-small cell lung cancer. The CDR3 reads CSIAGGANEQYV. DNA sequence: TGCAGCATCGCGGGTGGGGCGAACGAGCAGTACGTC.